Sequencing of this T cell receptor (beta chain) was carried out in a study of T cells in Graves' hyperthyroidism and ophthalmopathy. At the level of the study: Peripheral blood draws took place at initial diagnosis, ahead of any treatment.

The CDR3 covers 16 residues. The germline CDR1 and CDR2 sequences are SGDLS and YYNGEE. The V and J ends lost 7 bases and 3 bases respectively, with 20 bases between them. Overall study results and limits: Most clonotypes expanded in thyroid above 0.001 were likewise present in blood.

Authors of the study amplified TCR beta CDR3 regions from RNA transcripts. The TCR CDR3 first-round RT-PCR relied on the HTBI primer set. MiXCR, applied by TCRdb to the multiplex PCR reads, yields one record per CDR3 protein. The table includes around 400,000 distinct CDR3 sequences, approximately 14% detected once. This clonotype was seen more than once but under ten times. As yet, its antigen is unknown. An approximately 10 ml volume of fresh peripheral blood provided the PBMCs. V is TRBV9 and J is TRBJ1-3; the D is unclear. This receptor was identified in a woman aged 18-29 years with Graves' hyperthyroidism that later progressed to Graves' ophthalmopathy. The sample comprised blood. CDR3 coding DNA: TGTGCCAGCTCCGGCCCGCGGAGAGACGTTGGAAACACCATATATTTT. Its protein is CASSGPRRDVGNTIYF.